This T cell receptor (beta chain) came from a study of vaccination and CD4 T cells after COVID-19. The CDR3 sequence is 16 residues long. In the case of this clonotype: Its target is not known.

The Oncomine TCR Beta short-read assay generated sequence data from the DNA of cultured CD4+ T cells. TCRdb recomputed calls from the PCR reads with MiXCR, one row per CDR3 protein. This table holds approximately 20,000 distinct CDR3 sequences, about 77% found once. Stated treatment: approximately 11-day PBMC culture with coronavirus spike peptide pools or control peptides (ViraFEST assay). Once peptide pools had expanded antigen-specific T cells, ViraFEST sequenced TCRs. The V call is TRBV21-1, the J call TRBJ2-5; no DNA check was done on the table's D call, TRBD1. TRBV21-1 corresponds to a pseudogene. The sequence was obtained from a human donor who received a COVID-19 vaccine. This material consisted of CD4+ T cells from blood, cultured in vitro, taken after SARS-CoV-2 vaccination. The CDR3 protein is CARTPRPGEMGETQYF. The CDR3 DNA follows: TGTGCCCGAACTCCGAGACCAGGGGAAATGGGAGAGACCCAGTACTTC.